This TCR beta chain was identified during a study of OX40 agonist ivuxolimab in advanced cancers. Study-wide context: Intravenous ivuxolimab was administered to patients every 2 weeks at 0.01 to 10 mg/kg.

This CDR3 is 15 amino acids long. Germline CDR1 is SQVTM and CDR2 is ANQGSEA. Trimming left V 3 bases short and J 5 bases short, with 19 bases between. Clones were read by immunoSEQ multiplex PCR, and TCRdb kept only the in-frame ones, dropping some. The sample holds some 50,000 clones, 81% seen once. Autoimmune disease history or systemic immunosuppression barred patients. Blood sampling was done at baseline, cycle 4 day 1, and cycle 7 day 1. This sample comprised CD4+ or CD8+ T cells sorted from blood, obtained in a trial of the OX40 agonist ivuxolimab. The origin of this receptor is an adult with an advanced solid tumor such as melanoma, head and neck, liver or kidney cancer. The gene calls are TRBV29-1 and TRBJ1-2; D might be TRBD1 (5 bases). The CDR3 DNA follows: TGCAGCGTTGATGGGCTTGGGGCCCTGGGATATGGCTACACCTTC. Its translation: CSVDGLGALGYGYTF.